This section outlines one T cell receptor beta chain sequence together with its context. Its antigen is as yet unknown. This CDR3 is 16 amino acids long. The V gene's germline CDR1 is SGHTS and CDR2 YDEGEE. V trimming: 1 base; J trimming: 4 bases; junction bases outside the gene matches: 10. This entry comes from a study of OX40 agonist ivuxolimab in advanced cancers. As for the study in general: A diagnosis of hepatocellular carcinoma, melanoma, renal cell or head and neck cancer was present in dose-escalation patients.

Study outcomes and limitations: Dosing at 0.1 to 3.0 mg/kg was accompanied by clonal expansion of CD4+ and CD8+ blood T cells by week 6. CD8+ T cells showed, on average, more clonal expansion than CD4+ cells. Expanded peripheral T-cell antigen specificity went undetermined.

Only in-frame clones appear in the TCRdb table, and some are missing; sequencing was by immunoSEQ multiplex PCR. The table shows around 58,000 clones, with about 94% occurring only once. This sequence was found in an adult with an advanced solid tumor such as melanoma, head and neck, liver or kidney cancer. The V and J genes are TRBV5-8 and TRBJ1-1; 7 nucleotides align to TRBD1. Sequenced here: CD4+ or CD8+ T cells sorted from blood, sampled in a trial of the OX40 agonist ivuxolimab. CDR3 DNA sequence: TGTGCCAGCAGCTTGACGACCAGGGGGGGCGCCACTGAAGCTTTCTTT. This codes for CASSLTTRGGATEAFF.